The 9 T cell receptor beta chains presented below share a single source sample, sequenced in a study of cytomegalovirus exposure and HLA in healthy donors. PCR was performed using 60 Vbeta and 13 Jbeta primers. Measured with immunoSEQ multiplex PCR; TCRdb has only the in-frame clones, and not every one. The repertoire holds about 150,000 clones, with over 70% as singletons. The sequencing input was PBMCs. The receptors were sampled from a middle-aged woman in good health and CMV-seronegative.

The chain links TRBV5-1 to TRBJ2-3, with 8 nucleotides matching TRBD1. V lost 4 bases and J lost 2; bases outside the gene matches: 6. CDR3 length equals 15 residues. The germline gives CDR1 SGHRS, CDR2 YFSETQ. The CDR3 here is CASSLPGQVTDTQYF. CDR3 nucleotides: TGCGCCAGCAGCCTACCGGGACAGGTCACAGATACGCAGTATTTT.

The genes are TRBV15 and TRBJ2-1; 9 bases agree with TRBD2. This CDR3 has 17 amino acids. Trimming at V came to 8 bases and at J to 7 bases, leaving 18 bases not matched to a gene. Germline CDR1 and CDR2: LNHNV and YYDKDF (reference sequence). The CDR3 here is CATRDPIAGDLGNEQFF. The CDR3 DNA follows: TGTGCCACCCGAGATCCTATAGCGGGAGATTTAGGAAATGAGCAGTTCTTC. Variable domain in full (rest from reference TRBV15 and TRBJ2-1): DAMVIQNPRYQVTQFGKPVTLSCSQTLNHNVMYWYQQKSSQAPKLLFHYYDKDFNNEADTPDNFQSRRPNTSFCFLDIRSPGLGDTAMYLCATRDPIAGDLGNEQFFGPGTRLTVL.

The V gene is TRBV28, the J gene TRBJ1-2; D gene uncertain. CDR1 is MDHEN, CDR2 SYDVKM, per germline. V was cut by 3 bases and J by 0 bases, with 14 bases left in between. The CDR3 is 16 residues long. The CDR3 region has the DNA TGTGCCAGCAGTTTTCCGACCGGAACAGCTAACTATGGCTACACCTTC. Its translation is CASSFPTGTANYGYTF.

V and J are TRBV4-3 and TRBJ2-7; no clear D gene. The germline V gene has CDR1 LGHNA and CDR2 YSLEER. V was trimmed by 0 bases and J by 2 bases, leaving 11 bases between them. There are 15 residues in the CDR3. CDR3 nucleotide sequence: TGCGCCAGCAGCCAAGATAGAGACACCACCTACGAGCAGTACTTC. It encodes CASSQDRDTTYEQYF.

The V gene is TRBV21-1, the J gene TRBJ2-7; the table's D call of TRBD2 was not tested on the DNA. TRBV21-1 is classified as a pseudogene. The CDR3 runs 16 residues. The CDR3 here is CASTVVRGGLFYEQYF. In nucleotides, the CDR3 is TGTGCCAGCACCGTCGTTCGTGGAGGTCTCTTCTACGAGCAGTACTTC.

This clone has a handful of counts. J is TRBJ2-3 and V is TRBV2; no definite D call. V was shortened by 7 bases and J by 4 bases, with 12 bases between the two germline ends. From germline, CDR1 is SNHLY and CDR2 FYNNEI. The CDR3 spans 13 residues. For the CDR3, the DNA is TGTGCCAGCAACTCCCCTCGCGCAGATACGCAGTATTTT. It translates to CASNSPRADTQYF.

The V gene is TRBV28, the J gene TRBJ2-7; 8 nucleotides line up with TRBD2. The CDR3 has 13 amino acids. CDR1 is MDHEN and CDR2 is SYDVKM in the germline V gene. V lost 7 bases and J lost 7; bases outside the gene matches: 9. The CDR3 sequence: CASISGGTWEQYF. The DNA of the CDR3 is TGTGCCAGCATTTCGGGAGGGACCTGGGAGCAGTACTTC.

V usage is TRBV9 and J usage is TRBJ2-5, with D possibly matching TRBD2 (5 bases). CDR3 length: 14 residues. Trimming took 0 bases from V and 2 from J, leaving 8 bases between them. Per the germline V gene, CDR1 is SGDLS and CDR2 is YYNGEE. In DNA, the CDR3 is TGTGCCAGCAGCGTAGACGGGGTGCAAGAGACCCAGTACTTC. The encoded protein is CASSVDGVQETQYF.

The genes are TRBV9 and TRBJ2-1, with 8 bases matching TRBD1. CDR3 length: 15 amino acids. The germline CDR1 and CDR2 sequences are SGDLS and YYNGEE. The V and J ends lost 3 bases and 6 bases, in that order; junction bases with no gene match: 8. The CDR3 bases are TGTGCCAGCAGCGCACCGACAGGGGCGGGCAATGAGCAGTTCTTC. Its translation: CASSAPTGAGNEQFF.